The TCR beta chain described here comes from a study of T cell responses to AZD1222 COVID-19 vaccine. Sequenced by immunoSEQ multiplex PCR; TCRdb stores in-frame clones only, minus some. The data show 120,000 or so clones, about nine tenths seen once. Germline assignment: CDR1 LGHDT and CDR2 YNNKEL (reference sequence). V lost 0 bases to trimming and J lost 4 bases, with 3 bases between them. The CDR3 has 13 amino acids. This rearrangement joins TRBV3-1 (or the pseudogene TRBV3-2) to TRBJ2-2; no clear D gene. The input for sequencing was peripheral blood, taken on day 0 of AZD1222 vaccination. This clonotype originated in an adult in good health. CDR3 loop: CASSQETTGELFF. DNA for the CDR3: TGTGCCAGCAGCCAAGAGACCACCGGGGAGCTGTTTTTT.